One and the same sample provided the 13 T cell receptor beta chains below, sequenced in a study of blood T cell repertoires in COVID-19. The repertoire was sequenced with immunoSEQ multiplex PCR; TCRdb's copy has only in-frame clones and lacks some. The data contain about 130,000 clones, 84% of them seen just once; the ten biggest clones take up more than 1.2%. Sequenced sample: peripheral blood. The receptors were gathered from a man aged 55 to 69 with acute or convalescent COVID-19.

The V gene is TRBV5-1, the J gene TRBJ2-7; 8 bases map to TRBD2. This CDR3 has 16 residues. The junction had 11 bases not matched to a gene; V was cut back by 0 bases and J by 6 bases. Looked up from germline, CDR1 is SGHRS and CDR2 is YFSETQ. CDR3 in DNA: TGCGCCAGCAGCTTGGCTACGGGAGCGGGAGCGGGCGAGCAGTACTTC. Protein product: CASSLATGAGAGEQYF. Filled out from reference TRBV5-1 and TRBJ2-7, the complete variable domain reads KAGVTQTPRYLIKTRGQQVTLSCSPISGHRSVSWYQQTPGQGLQFLFEYFSETQRNKGNFPGRFSGRQFSNSRSEMNVSTLELGDSALYLCASSLATGAGAGEQYFGPGTRLTVT.

The chain links TRBV5-1 to TRBJ2-7; D call uncertain. Trimming pared 4 bases from V and 3 bases from J, leaving 11 bases between. Germline CDR1 reads SGHRS; CDR2 reads YFSETQ. The CDR3 sequence is 13 residues long. The CDR3 DNA sequence: TGCGCCAGCAGCACCGCCCTACTCTACGAGCAGTACTTC. It is translated as CASSTALLYEQYF.

Details on this clone: This CDR3 is also generated by other DNA sequences in the sample. The chain uses TRBV7-2 and TRBJ2-2; 12 nucleotides match TRBD2. The length of the CDR3 is 17 residues. With V trimmed by 4 bases and J by 3 bases, 6 bases remained unmatched. CDR1 and CDR2 from the germline V gene are SGHTA and FQGNSA. CDR3 DNA sequence: TGTGCCAGCAGCTCCCTAGCGGGAGGGCCAGACACCGGGGAGCTGTTTTTT. Translating it yields CASSSLAGGPDTGELFF.

The chain is built from TRBV29-1 and TRBJ2-1; D might be TRBD2 (5 bases). The CDR3 has 12 residues. V lost 3 bases to trimming and J lost 12 bases, with 15 bases between them. The V gene's germline CDR1 is SQVTM and CDR2 ANQGSEA. CDR3 in amino acids: CSVDPLSSGQFF. DNA for the CDR3: TGCAGCGTTGATCCCCTTAGCAGCGGGCAGTTCTTC.

The CDR3 coding sequence is TGTGCCAGCAGCGATACAGGGGGGACCTATGGCTACACCTTC. Its translation is CASSDTGGTYGYTF. V gene TRBV7-3 combines with J gene TRBJ1-2; 8 bases match TRBD1. CDR3 size: 14 residues. V shed 5 bases and J 4 bases; nucleotides not matched to a gene: 6. Germline CDR1 reads SGHTA; CDR2 reads FQGTGA. Complete variable domain (other parts from reference TRBV7-3 and TRBJ1-2): GAGVSQTPSNKVTEKGKYVELRCDPISGHTALYWYRQSLGQGPEFLIYFQGTGAADDSGLPNDRFFAVRPEGSVSTLKIQRTERGDSAVYLCASSDTGGTYGYTFGSGTRLTVV.

The chain couples TRBV5-1 to TRBJ1-1; 11 bases are a match to TRBD1. The CDR3 is 17 amino acids. Losses at the gene ends were 4 bases for V and 0 bases for J; bases not matched to a gene: 8. Germline V gene sequence: CDR1 SGHRS, CDR2 YFSETQ. This chain's CDR3 is CASSPRTGGSVNTEAFF. In DNA, the CDR3 is TGCGCCAGCAGCCCTCGGACAGGGGGCTCCGTGAACACTGAAGCTTTCTTT.

V and J are TRBV4-1 and TRBJ1-5; D gene uncertain. In germline, CDR1 is MGHRA, CDR2 YSYEKL. This CDR3 contains 16 residues. V lost 6 bases, J lost 2 bases, and 17 bases lay in between. The CDR3, as DNA: TGCGCCAGCAGTCCTACAGAGAGAATTGGCAATCAGCCCCAGCATTTT. It yields the protein CASSPTERIGNQPQHF.

The rearrangement joins TRBV19 to TRBJ2-2; 9 positions agree with TRBD2. Germline V lookup: CDR1 LNHDA, CDR2 SQIVND (reference sequence). The length of the CDR3 is 17 residues. The V and J ends lost 0 bases and 5 bases, in that order; junction bases with no gene match: 7. Written as DNA, the CDR3 is TGTGCCAGTAGTATAGATAGCGGGAGAAGGAGGACCGGGGAGCTGTTTTTT. This sequence encodes CASSIDSGRRRTGELFF.

This chain uses TRBV10-1 with TRBJ2-1; maybe TRBD2 (6 bases). V lost 1 base and J lost 4, with 11 bases in between. The CDR3 is 15 amino acids. From germline, CDR1 is WNHNN and CDR2 SYGVQD (reference sequence). The CDR3 coding sequence is TGCGCCAGCAGTGAGTTCGCGGGAACTTACAATGAGCAGTTCTTC. It specifies CASSEFAGTYNEQFF.

The genes are TRBV11-2 and TRBJ1-5; 8 positions agree with TRBD1. This CDR3 is built from 15 residues. With 1 base clipped from V and 4 bases from J, the junction kept 3 bases outside the gene matches. CDR1 is SGHAT, CDR2 FQNNGV, per germline. This chain's CDR3 is CASSLGQGANQPQHF. The DNA for the CDR3 is TGTGCCAGCAGCTTAGGCCAGGGGGCTAATCAGCCCCAGCATTTT.

This sequence joins TRBV5-8 and TRBJ1-1; TRBD1 agrees at 8 bases. Germline lookup yields CDR1 SGHTS and CDR2 YDEGEE. The ends lost 0 bases at V and 4 bases at J; junction bases unmatched: 5. This CDR3 has 15 residues. The CDR3 nucleotides read TGTGCCAGCAGCTTGGCTTCACAGGGGGTCACTGAAGCTTTCTTT. Its protein product is CASSLASQGVTEAFF.

The chain uses TRBV11-2 and TRBJ2-7, with TRBD2 matching 12 bases. The germline CDR1 and CDR2 sequences are SGHAT and FQNNGV. This CDR3 comprises 16 residues. After removal of 5 bases from V and 0 bases from J, the junction contained 5 bases not matched to a gene. The CDR3 is CASSPRTSGISYEQYF. CDR3 bases: TGTGCCAGCAGCCCGAGGACTAGCGGGATCTCCTACGAGCAGTACTTC.

V gene TRBV9 combines with J gene TRBJ2-2; 9 nucleotides agree with TRBD2. The CDR3 runs to 18 residues. Germline V gene sequence: CDR1 SGDLS, CDR2 YYNGEE. V gave up 0 bases and J gave up 0 bases; unmatched junction bases: 6. This CDR3 is CASSVDLAGPANTGELFF. The CDR3 DNA sequence: TGTGCCAGCAGCGTAGACCTAGCGGGGCCCGCGAACACCGGGGAGCTGTTTTTT.